These 29 T cell receptor beta chains share one sample of origin, sequenced in a study of Ad26.COV2.S vaccination and SARS-CoV-2 variants. The treatment here: around 19 received Ad26.COV2.S at low or high dose, single or two shots; about 5 received placebo; per-sample allocation not given. Sampling was performed 63 days after the first vaccine or placebo injection. This table comes from immunoSEQ multiplex PCR, and its TCRdb copy is limited to in-frame clones, with some not included. The data show 430,000 or so clones, around 90% seen once. Source: peripheral blood, taken in a trial of Ad26.COV2.S vaccine versus placebo. The receptors stem from a person between 18 and 60 years old who received the Ad26.COV2.S COVID-19 vaccine or a placebo.

The rearrangement links TRBV6-5 to TRBJ1-3; 8 bases are a match to TRBD1. Germline CDR1 and CDR2: MNHEY and SVGAGI. The junction had 2 bases not matched to a gene; V was cut back by 4 bases and J by 0 bases. The CDR3 runs to 15 residues. The chain's CDR3 is CASSLGTGSGNTIYF. The CDR3 DNA reads as TGTGCCAGCAGTTTGGGGACAGGCTCTGGAAACACCATATATTTT.

The gene calls are TRBV6-1 and TRBJ2-1, with 9 nucleotides matching TRBD2. Trimming at V came to 2 bases and at J to 10 bases, leaving 9 bases not matched to a gene. Germline V lookup: CDR1 MNHNS, CDR2 SASEGT. The CDR3 spans 15 residues. The CDR3 DNA reads TGTGCCAGCAGTGAACGGTTAGCGGGAGTATTAGAGCAGTTCTTC. Its protein product is CASSERLAGVLEQFF.

This chain connects TRBV2 to TRBJ2-1; 9 bases are a match to TRBD1. The J segment lost 3 bases and the V segment lost 5 bases, leaving 2 bases of the junction unmatched. Per the germline V gene, CDR1 is SNHLY and CDR2 is FYNNEI. The CDR3 consists of 14 residues. CDR3 DNA sequence: TGTGCCAGCAGTTGGACAGGGGACTACAATGAGCAGTTCTTC. It is translated as CASSWTGDYNEQFF. Full variable domain (missing parts from reference TRBV2 and TRBJ2-1): EPEVTQTPSHQVTQMGQEVILRCVPISNHLYFYWYRQILGQKVEFLVSFYNNEISEKSEIFDDQFSVERPDGSNFTLKIRSTKLEDSAMYFCASSWTGDYNEQFFGPGTRLTVL.

This chain links TRBV7-9 with TRBJ1-4; D is perhaps TRBD1 (5 bases). This CDR3 has 16 amino acids. Trimming removed 4 bases at V and 3 bases at J, with 15 bases between. The V gene's germline CDR1 is SEHNR and CDR2 FQNEAQ (reference sequence). In nucleotides, the CDR3 is TGTGCCAGCAGCTCAAATCGGGGCCTAGCTAATGAAAAACTGTTTTTT. Amino acids: CASSSNRGLANEKLFF. Supplemented by reference TRBV7-9 and TRBJ1-4, the full variable domain reads DTGVSQNPRHKITKRGQNVTFRCDPISEHNRLYWYRQTLGQGPEFLTYFQNEAQLEKSRLLSDRFSAERPKGSFSTLEIQRTEQGDSAMYLCASSSNRGLANEKLFFGSGTQLSVL.

The genes are TRBV19 and TRBJ2-2; 13 bases agree with TRBD2. The length of the CDR3 is 16 residues. Germline loops: CDR1 LNHDA, CDR2 SQIVND (reference sequence). V lost 4 bases and J lost 5; bases outside the gene matches: 4. The CDR3 here is CASSRGLAGVTGELFF. The CDR3 nucleotides read TGTGCCAGTAGTAGAGGACTAGCGGGAGTAACCGGGGAGCTGTTTTTT.

This clone was seen a few times. V gene TRBV5-1 combines with J gene TRBJ1-3; D unclear. V lost 10 bases and J lost 4, with 18 bases in between. CDR3 length: 14 residues. CDR1 SGHRS and CDR2 YFSETQ come from the germline V gene. The DNA of the CDR3 is TGCGCCTGCAAAAAGGATCTCGGCGGAAACACCATATATTTT. It codes for CACKKDLGGNTIYF.

In its sample, this clone was seen a few times. The sample carries other DNA sequences with the same CDR3. The rearrangement uses TRBV6-6 and TRBJ2-1, with D uncertain. This CDR3 contains 13 residues. Germline V gene lookup returns CDR1 MNHNY and CDR2 SVGAGI (reference sequence). V lost 2 bases and J lost 5, with 7 bases in between. Here the CDR3 reads CASSYSGDNEQFF. The CDR3 coding sequence is TGTGCCAGCAGTTACAGTGGGGACAATGAGCAGTTCTTC.

Details on this clone: Other DNA sequences in the sample encode the same CDR3. The rearrangement joins TRBV6-5 to TRBJ2-5, with D maybe TRBD1 (5 bases). In germline, CDR1 is MNHEY, CDR2 SVGAGI. The V end lost 0 bases, the J end lost 3 bases, and 8 bases lay between the germline ends. CDR3 length: 14 residues. CDR3 protein: CASSYSSGKETQYF. In DNA, the CDR3 is TGTGCCAGCAGTTACTCGTCAGGGAAAGAGACCCAGTACTTC.

This chain joins TRBV6-2 or TRBV6-3 and TRBJ2-1; 10 bases are a match to TRBD2. The germline V gene has CDR1 MNHEY and CDR2 SVGEGT. There are 16 residues in the CDR3. V lost 0 bases and J lost 4; bases outside the gene matches: 3. The CDR3 sequence: CASSYSTSGIYNEQFF. The CDR3 DNA is TGTGCCAGCAGTTACTCAACTAGCGGGATTTACAATGAGCAGTTCTTC.

This chain connects TRBV3-1 (or the pseudogene TRBV3-2) to TRBJ2-7; the D gene is possibly TRBD1 (5 bases). The CDR3 covers 13 residues. V dropped 5 bases and J dropped 3 bases, with 11 bases sitting between them. Germline-derived CDR1 and CDR2 are LGHDT and YNNKEL (reference sequence). The CDR3 coding sequence is TGTGCCAGCAGCTTAGGTACAGGCTACGAGCAGTACTTC. Amino acids: CASSLGTGYEQYF.

This chain links TRBV6-6 with TRBJ1-2; 11 bases line up with TRBD1. Per the germline V gene, CDR1 is MNHNY and CDR2 is SVGAGI (reference sequence). With 5 bases clipped from V and 4 bases from J, the junction kept 3 bases outside the gene matches. The CDR3 is 14 residues long. The CDR3 bases are TGTGCCAGCAGTAGGACAGGGGGCGGCTATGGCTACACCTTC. Amino acids: CASSRTGGGYGYTF.

The CDR3 protein is CASSLGQGLYEQYF. CDR3 nucleotides: TGTGCCAGCAGCCTAGGACAGGGTCTCTACGAGCAGTACTTC. The V and J genes are TRBV7-2 and TRBJ2-7; 8 bases are a match to TRBD1. CDR1 is SGHTA, CDR2 FQGNSA, per germline. V shed 5 bases, J shed 3 bases, and the junction held 6 bases outside the gene matches. The CDR3 totals 14 residues.

The chain carries TRBV30 and TRBJ2-2; 7 nucleotides match TRBD2. This CDR3 has 15 residues. The V and J ends lost 1 base and 7 bases, in that order; junction bases with no gene match: 9. Germline V gene sequence: CDR1 GTSNPN, CDR2 SVGIG (reference sequence). CDR3 coding DNA: TGTGCCTGGAGTGATTGGGCGGGAGCTGGCGGGGAGCTGTTTTTT. This encodes CAWSDWAGAGGELFF.

The CDR3 DNA is TGTGCCAGCAGTTCACAGGGTCTCAGGGGCTACACCTTC. Translating gives CASSSQGLRGYTF. V and J are TRBV28 and TRBJ1-2, with D perhaps matching TRBD1 (6 bases). Germline V gives CDR1 MDHEN, CDR2 SYDVKM. Trimming took 4 bases from V and 8 from J, leaving 14 bases between them. The CDR3 is 13 residues long.

This chain joins TRBV3-1 (or the pseudogene TRBV3-2) and TRBJ2-1; no clear D. The V end was cut by 4 bases, the J end by 6 bases, with 13 bases between. Germline CDR1 LGHDT, CDR2 YNNKEL (reference sequence). This CDR3 region has 14 residues. The CDR3 sequence is CASSRLGGSNEQFF. The CDR3 DNA sequence: TGTGCCAGCAGCCGCCTTGGCGGATCCAATGAGCAGTTCTTC.

CDR3 coding DNA: TGTGCCAGCAGCACTAGAGGGGGGGGCTACTCTGGAAACACCATATATTTT. It codes for CASSTRGGGYSGNTIYF. V gene TRBV7-8 combines with J gene TRBJ1-3; a weak D match, TRBD1 (6 bases). The CDR3 has 17 residues. CDR1 and CDR2 (germline): SGHVS, FQNEAQ. Trimming left V 5 bases short and J 0 bases short, with 17 bases between. Full variable domain (rest looked up from reference TRBV7-8 and TRBJ1-3): GAGVSQSPRYKVAKRGQDVALRCDPISGHVSLFWYQQALGQGPEFLTYFQNEAQLDKSGLPSDRFFAERPEGSVSTLKIQRTQQEDSAVYLCASSTRGGGYSGNTIYFGEGSWLTVV.

The V and J genes are TRBV5-1 and TRBJ1-1; TRBD1 aligns across 7 bases. The CDR3 is 15 amino acids. Germline V gene lookup returns CDR1 SGHRS and CDR2 YFSETQ. Trimming took 4 bases from V and 4 from J; bases not matched to a gene: 10. CDR3 region: CASSLGQPPVTEAFF. CDR3 sequence (DNA): TGCGCCAGCAGCCTGGGACAGCCACCAGTCACTGAAGCTTTCTTT. The full variable domain, completed using reference TRBV5-1 and TRBJ1-1, is KAGVTQTPRYLIKTRGQQVTLSCSPISGHRSVSWYQQTPGQGLQFLFEYFSETQRNKGNFPGRFSGRQFSNSRSEMNVSTLELGDSALYLCASSLGQPPVTEAFFGQGTRLTVV.

The chain uses TRBV18 and TRBJ1-1; maybe TRBD1 (5 bases). The CDR3 runs to 14 residues. Between the trimmed V and J ends, which lost 3 bases and 3 bases, there was a span of 11 bases. From germline, CDR1 is KGHSH and CDR2 LQKENI. CDR3 nucleotides: TGTGCCAGCTCACCGAATGAGGGGTACACTGAAGCTTTCTTT. This translates into CASSPNEGYTEAFF.

V is TRBV27 and J is TRBJ1-1; TRBD1 matches at 8 bases. Trimming removed 6 bases from V and 3 bases from J; junction bases left unmatched: 6. The CDR3 covers 14 residues. Germline loops: CDR1 MNHEY, CDR2 SMNVEV (reference sequence). This CDR3 is CASSSTGADTEAFF. The CDR3, as DNA: TGTGCCAGCAGCTCGACAGGGGCGGACACTGAAGCTTTCTTT.

This rearrangement joins TRBV6-5 to TRBJ2-1, with 13 bases matching TRBD2. The CDR3 has 15 amino acids. The germline CDR1 and CDR2 sequences are MNHEY and SVGAGI. The V and J ends lost 6 bases and 8 bases, in that order; junction bases with no gene match: 7. The CDR3 nucleotides are TGTGCCAGCAGGGTACTAGCGGGAGGGACTCATGAGCAGTTCTTC. It translates to CASRVLAGGTHEQFF.

The genes are TRBV7-2 and TRBJ1-6, with a tentative D call TRBD1 (5 bases). CDR3 size: 15 residues. CDR1 and CDR2 from the germline V gene are SGHTA and FQGNSA. Trimming shortened V by 7 bases and J by 3 bases, and 13 bases separated the two germline ends. CDR3 amino acids: CASNFRQNYNSPLHF. For the CDR3, the DNA is TGTGCCAGCAACTTCCGACAGAACTATAATTCACCCCTCCACTTT.

This chain joins TRBV5-1 and TRBJ1-1, with D tentatively TRBD1 (5 bases). The CDR3 consists of 14 residues. Trimming shortened V by 4 bases and J by 2 bases, and 12 bases separated the two germline ends. The germline CDR1 and CDR2 sequences are SGHRS and YFSETQ. Here the CDR3 DNA reads TGCGCCAGCAGCAGGAGTACAGGAAACACTGAAGCTTTCTTT. It codes for CASSRSTGNTEAFF. The full variable domain, rest sourced from reference TRBV5-1 and TRBJ1-1, is KAGVTQTPRYLIKTRGQQVTLSCSPISGHRSVSWYQQTPGQGLQFLFEYFSETQRNKGNFPGRFSGRQFSNSRSEMNVSTLELGDSALYLCASSRSTGNTEAFFGQGTRLTVV.

The chain combines TRBV19 with TRBJ1-5; TRBD1 might be the D (6 bases). V gave up 7 bases and J gave up 2 bases, with 21 bases separating them. The CDR3 contains 17 residues. The germline gives CDR1 LNHDA, CDR2 SQIVND (reference sequence). The CDR3 reads CASIPTGGPRGNQPQHF. The CDR3 DNA reads TGTGCCAGTATACCGACAGGAGGCCCTAGGGGCAATCAGCCCCAGCATTTT.

The rearrangement links TRBV6-5 to TRBJ1-1, with a tentative D call TRBD1 (6 bases). This CDR3 has 15 amino acids. Germline loops: CDR1 MNHEY, CDR2 SVGAGI. Trimming pared 2 bases from V and 0 bases from J, leaving 10 bases between. The CDR3 nucleotides read TGTGCCAGCAGTTACGGTAACAGGGTGAACACTGAAGCTTTCTTT. It is translated as CASSYGNRVNTEAFF.

The chain joins TRBV5-1 to TRBJ2-7; 7 nucleotides match TRBD1. Per germline, CDR1 SGHRS and CDR2 YFSETQ. CDR3 length: 16 residues. J lost 8 bases, V lost 4 bases, and 18 bases had no gene match. CDR3 region: CASSPLSGTALDQQYF. CDR3 in DNA: TGCGCCAGCAGCCCCCTATCCGGGACAGCTCTCGACCAGCAGTACTTC.

The V and J genes are TRBV18 and TRBJ2-5; TRBD1 matches at 7 bases. The germline gives CDR1 KGHSH, CDR2 LQKENI. The CDR3 extends over 14 amino acids. J was trimmed by 2 bases and V by 1 base; bases with no gene match: 1. CDR3 nucleotide sequence: TGTGCCAGCTCACCACTGGGACAGCAAGAGACCCAGTACTTC. It is translated as CASSPLGQQETQYF.

The chain recombines TRBV2 with TRBJ1-1; D might be TRBD1 (5 bases). Germline lookup yields CDR1 SNHLY and CDR2 FYNNEI. V was shortened by 3 bases and J by 6 bases, with 11 bases between the two germline ends. The CDR3 is 13 amino acids. The CDR3 is CASSDGGVAEAFF. In nucleotides, the CDR3 is TGTGCCAGCAGTGATGGGGGGGTTGCTGAAGCTTTCTTT.

This sequence joins TRBV30 and TRBJ2-7; TRBD2 matches at 7 bases. The CDR3 covers 12 residues. The germline V gene encodes CDR1 GTSNPN and CDR2 SVGIG (reference sequence). Germline trimming cut 1 base from V and 6 bases from J; bases unmatched to any gene: 3. DNA of the CDR3: TGTGCCTGGAGTGGGGGGGGAGGCGAGCAGTACTTC. It specifies CAWSGGGGEQYF.

The chain recombines TRBV19 with TRBJ2-1, with a weak D call TRBD2 (6 bases). This CDR3 is built from 13 residues. The germline V gene encodes CDR1 LNHDA and CDR2 SQIVND (reference sequence). Trimming left V 5 bases short and J 8 bases short, with 13 bases between. DNA of the CDR3: TGTGCCAGTAGTGTACTAGCTGCGGATGAGCAGTTCTTC. This translates into CASSVLAADEQFF.